The 9 T cell receptor beta chains below were found in one sample sequenced in a study of response to subunit inactivated influenza vaccine listed by TCRdb under 2018. Library method: RT-PCR. Sequenced using an Illumina HiSeq 2500. The raw public reads went through TCRdb reprocessing: fastp at Q25, MiXCR clone calling, in-frame beta chains kept. Each entry merges the rows of one CDR3 protein and shows their most common DNA and genes. Across this sample there are around 760,000 distinct CDR3 sequences, with over 11% seen only once. Clones ranked in the top ten supply around 7% of the sample. The sequenced sample was PBMCs from blood, obtained less than 15 days before vaccination. Receptors were obtained from a man between 50 and 59 years old who received an inactivated influenza vaccine. Donor details come from another sample of the same person, matched by shared clones.

This clonotype was detected only a few times. The chain couples TRBV6-2 or TRBV6-3 to TRBJ2-1; 10 bases map to TRBD1. From germline, CDR1 is MNHEY and CDR2 SVGEGT. V lost 10 bases to trimming and J lost 5 bases; unmatched junction nucleotides: 8. This CDR3 spans 14 amino acids. This CDR3 reads CATRGQGSHNEQFF. The DNA for the CDR3 is TGTGCCACCCGGGGACAGGGGTCCCACAATGAGCAGTTCTTC.

The table lists this clonotype with a few counts. The rearrangement uses TRBV4-3 and TRBJ2-1; 9 bases agree with TRBD2. The CDR3 extends over 20 amino acids. With 4 bases clipped from V and 3 bases from J, the junction kept 19 bases outside the gene matches. Germline V CDR1 and CDR2: LGHNA, YSLEER. CDR3 sequence: CASSLVQRGVVGADYNEQFF. The CDR3, as DNA: TGCGCCAGCAGCCTGGTCCAGCGGGGGGTCGTCGGTGCGGACTACAATGAGCAGTTCTTC.

The rearrangement uses TRBV5-1 and TRBJ2-7; D not certain. The germline gives CDR1 SGHRS, CDR2 YFSETQ. V lost 0 bases and J 2 bases, leaving 12 bases between the germline ends. This CDR3 has 15 amino acids. The CDR3 DNA follows: TGCGCCAGCAGCTTGGGACAAGGGCCCACCTACGAGCAGTACTTC. Amino acid sequence: CASSLGQGPTYEQYF.

The V call is TRBV20-1, the J call TRBJ1-6, with D perhaps matching TRBD1 (6 bases). CDR3 size: 17 residues. Trimming pared 3 bases from V and 0 bases from J, leaving 15 bases between. Germline CDR1 reads DFQATT; CDR2 reads SNEGSKA (reference sequence). As DNA, the CDR3 is TGCAGTGCTAGGGCAACAGGGAGTAACTCCTATAATTCACCCCTCCACTTT. Its protein product is CSARATGSNSYNSPLHF.

This clonotype has just a few counts. The CDR3 nucleotides read TGTGCCAGCAGTGAACAGGGGGCCACTGAAGCTTTCTTT. Its translation: CASSEQGATEAFF. This chain links TRBV6-1 with TRBJ1-1; 8 positions agree with TRBD1. The CDR3 length is 13 residues. Germline V lookup: CDR1 MNHNS, CDR2 SASEGT. J gave up 4 bases and V 2 bases, and 0 bases lay outside the gene matches.

This clonotype was detected once. V and J are TRBV29-1 and TRBJ2-7, with TRBD1 as a possible D gene (8 bases). CDR3 length equals 13 residues. Germline V gives CDR1 SQVTM, CDR2 ANQGSEA. Deletions cut 4 bases from V and 3 bases from J, with 13 bases between. In nucleotides, the CDR3 is TGCAGCGTTGGGGGGGGGACAGGCTACGAGCAGTACTTC. It codes for CSVGGGTGYEQYF.

The rearrangement joins TRBV13 to TRBJ2-5; D remains unclear. Germline V gene sequence: CDR1 PRHDT, CDR2 FYEKMQ (reference sequence). Trimming shortened V by 3 bases and J by 4 bases, and 9 bases separated the two germline ends. The CDR3 is 13 residues long. The CDR3 loop is CASSLPGTETQYF. DNA of the CDR3: TGTGCCAGCAGCTTGCCAGGAACAGAGACCCAGTACTTC. The whole variable domain, filled in from reference TRBV13 and TRBJ2-5, reads AAGVIQSPRHLIKEKRETATLKCYPIPRHDTVYWYQQGPGQDPQFLISFYEKMQSDKGSIPDRFSAQQFSDYHSELNMSSLELGDSALYFCASSLPGTETQYFGPGTRLLVL.

This clonotype came up many times. The chain combines TRBV10-3 with TRBJ1-2; the D gene is possibly TRBD1 (5 bases). The CDR3 is 12 amino acids. V lost 2 bases and J lost 8, with 9 bases in between. Germline V lookup: CDR1 ENHRY, CDR2 SYGVKD. CDR3 DNA: TGTGCCATCAGTGAGAGTAAGGGGGGCTACACCTTC. Protein: CAISESKGGYTF.

This clonotype has at least ten counts. The chain links TRBV7-7 to TRBJ2-1, with 8 positions matching TRBD2. The CDR3 sequence is 15 residues long. V shed 2 bases and J 6 bases; nucleotides not matched to a gene: 6. Germline lookup yields CDR1 SSHAT and CDR2 FNYEAQ (reference sequence). CDR3 coding DNA: TGTGCCAGCAGCTTACAAGCGGGAGTGGGCAATGAGCAGTTCTTC. Translating it yields CASSLQAGVGNEQFF.